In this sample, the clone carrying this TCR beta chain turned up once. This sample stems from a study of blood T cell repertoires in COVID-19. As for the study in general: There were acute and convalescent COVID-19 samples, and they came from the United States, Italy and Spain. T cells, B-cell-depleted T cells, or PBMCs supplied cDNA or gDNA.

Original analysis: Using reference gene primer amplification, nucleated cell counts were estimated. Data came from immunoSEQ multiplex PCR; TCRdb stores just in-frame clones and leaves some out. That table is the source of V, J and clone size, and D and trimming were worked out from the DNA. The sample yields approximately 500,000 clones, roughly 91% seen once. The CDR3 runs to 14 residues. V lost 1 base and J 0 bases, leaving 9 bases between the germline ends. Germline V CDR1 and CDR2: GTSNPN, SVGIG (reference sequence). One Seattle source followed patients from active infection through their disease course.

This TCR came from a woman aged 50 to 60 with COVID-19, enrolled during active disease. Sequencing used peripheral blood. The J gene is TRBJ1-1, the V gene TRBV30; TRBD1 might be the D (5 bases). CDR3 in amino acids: CAWSGRALNTEAFF. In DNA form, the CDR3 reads TGTGCCTGGAGTGGCAGGGCATTGAACACTGAAGCTTTCTTT.